Reported below is one T cell receptor beta chain. TCRdb itself ran the RACE reads through MiXCR, one entry per CDR3 protein. Of 85,000 to 100,000 distinct CDR3 sequences listed, roughly 27% are singletons. The data derive from a study of human T cells and chemical hapten exposure. Study as a whole: For the roughly 25-week duration of the study, patients were given weekly doses of diphenylcyclopropenone on the scalp. Alopecia areata, totalis or universalis affected patients, mainly female.

Time point defined: patch test 3, about 24 weeks after DPC sensitization. Regarding treatment: therapeutic diphenylcyclopropenone sensitization with weekly scalp DPC. This receptor was identified in a man aged 35-49 years with alopecia areata. Some clones in this sample may be carry-over from other donors' samples. Source: whole blood, taken in connection with sensitization to the hapten diphenylcyclopropenone (DPC).

The CDR3 loop reads CASSPLGLAGETYEQYF. The DNA for the CDR3 is TGTGCCAGCTCACCCCTGGGACTAGCGGGGGAAACCTACGAGCAGTACTTC. This sequence joins TRBV18 and TRBJ2-7; 14 nucleotides match TRBD2. Germline trimming cut 3 bases from V and 2 bases from J; bases unmatched to any gene: 6. The CDR3 is 17 residues long. CDR1 KGHSH and CDR2 LQKENI come from the germline V gene.